This passage covers 7 T cell receptor beta chains from one sample sequenced in a study of vaccination effects on CD4 cells after COVID-19. Sequencing used immunoSEQ multiplex PCR; TCRdb keeps in-frame clones, though not all of them. The table shows 40,000 to 45,000 clones, with around 71% occurring only once. No antigen has been identified for these receptors. Following culture for around 10 days, CD4+ T cells were isolated. Either the mRNA-1273 or the BNT162b2 vaccine was given to participants as two doses. This specimen was CD4+ T cells from PBMCs cultured without peptide, taken after COVID-19 vaccination. The receptors stem from a human donor who received a COVID-19 vaccine.

This chain joins TRBV2 and TRBJ2-1, with 12 bases aligning to TRBD2. V shed 7 bases and J 8 bases; nucleotides not matched to a gene: 3. The CDR3 has 13 amino acids. Per the germline V gene, CDR1 is SNHLY and CDR2 is FYNNEI. DNA for the CDR3: TGTGCCAGCACGACTAGCGGGAGAGATGAGCAGTTCTTC. The encoded protein is CASTTSGRDEQFF.

The chain is built from TRBV27 and TRBJ1-2; a weak D match, TRBD1 (5 bases). The CDR3 runs to 14 residues. Trimming cost V 6 bases and J 4 bases, with 15 bases left between them. Germline V CDR1 and CDR2: MNHEY, SMNVEV (reference sequence). The CDR3 here is CASSPNDRFYGYTF. In DNA, the CDR3 is TGTGCCAGCAGCCCGAACGACAGATTCTATGGCTACACCTTC.

This chain uses TRBV4-1 with TRBJ2-5, with D perhaps TRBD1 (5 bases). CDR1 and CDR2 from the germline V gene are MGHRA and YSYEKL. Deletions cut 3 bases from V and 5 bases from J, with 10 bases between. The CDR3 consists of 13 residues. The CDR3 coding sequence is TGCGCCAGCAGCCACCAAGGGGCGGAGACCCAGTACTTC. Protein sequence: CASSHQGAETQYF.

The CDR3 region is CASSLQGQGESGNTIYF. The CDR3 DNA follows: TGTGCCAGCAGCTTACAAGGTCAGGGGGAATCTGGAAACACCATATATTTT. The chain carries TRBV7-6 and TRBJ1-3; 7 bases line up with TRBD1. CDR1 SGHVS and CDR2 FNYEAQ come from the germline V gene. The CDR3 totals 17 residues. J lost 1 base, V lost 2 bases, and 8 bases had no gene match.

CDR3 region: CAISESETSGNNEQFF. DNA of the CDR3: TGTGCCATCAGTGAGTCGGAGACTAGCGGGAACAATGAGCAGTTCTTC. This chain connects TRBV10-3 to TRBJ2-1, with 11 nucleotides matching TRBD2. The CDR3 has 16 residues. V was pared by 0 bases and J by 5 bases, with 3 bases of the junction left unmatched. Germline V gene lookup returns CDR1 ENHRY and CDR2 SYGVKD.

This rearrangement joins TRBV6-1 to TRBJ1-5; no reliable D call. V dropped 2 bases and J dropped 5 bases, with 10 bases sitting between them. Germline V gene sequence: CDR1 MNHNS, CDR2 SASEGT. CDR3 length: 14 residues. The DNA for the CDR3 is TGTGCCAGCAGTGAAAGGTGGACCTATCAGCCCCAGCATTTT. It codes for CASSERWTYQPQHF.

The V gene is TRBV20-1, the J gene TRBJ1-2; 9 bases map to TRBD1. CDR3 size: 11 residues. CDR1 and CDR2 (germline): DFQATT, SNEGSKA (reference sequence). With 7 bases clipped from V and 6 bases from J, the junction kept 3 bases outside the gene matches. Written as DNA, the CDR3 is TGCAGTGGAGGGGACAGGGATGGCTACACCTTC. Translating gives CSGGDRDGYTF.